The clone carrying this TCR beta chain was observed a few times. TCRdb recomputed calls from the 5' RACE reads with MiXCR, one row per CDR3 protein. The data contain roughly 50,000 distinct CDR3 sequences, roughly 9.8% of them singletons. These data originate in a study of early T cells in non-severe SARS-CoV-2 infection. CDR3 size: 12 residues. V shed 1 base and J shed 2 bases, with 3 bases lying between them. From germline, CDR1 is SGDLS and CDR2 YYNGEE. The sample was whole blood. The origin of this receptor is an adult who was a healthcare worker with PCR-confirmed SARS-CoV-2 infection or an uninfected control (not recorded which). This chain links TRBV9 with TRBJ1-2; no reliable D call. The CDR3 reads CASSVQNYGYTF. CDR3 bases: TGTGCCAGCAGCGTACAGAACTATGGCTACACCTTC.